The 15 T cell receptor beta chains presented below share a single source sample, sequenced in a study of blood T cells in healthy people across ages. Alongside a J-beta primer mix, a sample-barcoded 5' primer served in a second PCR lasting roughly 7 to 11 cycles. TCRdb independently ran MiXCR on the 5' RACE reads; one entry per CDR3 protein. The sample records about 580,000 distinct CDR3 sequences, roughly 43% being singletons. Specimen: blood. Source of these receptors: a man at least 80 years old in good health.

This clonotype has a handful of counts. CDR3 DNA sequence: TGCAGTGCTAGAGATACTAGCGGGGGATACAATGAGCAGTTCTTC. This codes for CSARDTSGGYNEQFF. The chain recombines TRBV20-1 with TRBJ2-1; TRBD2 aligns across 11 bases. Trimming cost V 0 bases and J 4 bases; bases outside gene matches: 2. CDR1 is DFQATT and CDR2 is SNEGSKA in the germline V gene (reference sequence). This CDR3 is built from 15 residues.

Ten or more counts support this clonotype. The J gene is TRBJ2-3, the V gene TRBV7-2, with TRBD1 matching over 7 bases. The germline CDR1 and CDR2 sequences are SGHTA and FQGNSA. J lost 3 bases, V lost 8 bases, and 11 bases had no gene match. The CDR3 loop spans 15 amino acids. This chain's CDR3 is CASSLGPRGTDTQYF. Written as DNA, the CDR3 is TGTGCCAGCTCGCTAGGACCCAGGGGGACAGATACGCAGTATTTT.

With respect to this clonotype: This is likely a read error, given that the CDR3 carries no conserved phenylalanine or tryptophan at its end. CDR3 region: CASSQDDRYGYTL. The CDR3 nucleotides read TGCGCCAGCAGCCAAGATGACCGCTATGGCTACACCTTA. The chain combines TRBV4-3 with TRBJ1-2, with D hard to call. Trimming removed 0 bases at V and 4 bases at J, with 6 bases between. Germline CDR1 and CDR2: LGHNA and YSLEER. This CDR3 comprises 13 residues.

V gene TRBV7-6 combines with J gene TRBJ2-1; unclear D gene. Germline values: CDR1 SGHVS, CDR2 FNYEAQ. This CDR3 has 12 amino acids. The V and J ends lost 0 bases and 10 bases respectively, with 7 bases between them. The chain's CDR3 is CASSLALGEQFF. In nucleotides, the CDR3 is TGTGCCAGCAGCTTAGCGCTAGGGGAGCAGTTCTTC.

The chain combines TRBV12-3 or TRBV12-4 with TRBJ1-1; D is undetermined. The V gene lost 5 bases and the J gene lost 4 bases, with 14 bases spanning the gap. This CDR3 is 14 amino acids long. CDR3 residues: CASSPQPERTEAFF. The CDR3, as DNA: TGTGCCAGCAGTCCTCAGCCCGAGCGCACTGAAGCTTTCTTT.

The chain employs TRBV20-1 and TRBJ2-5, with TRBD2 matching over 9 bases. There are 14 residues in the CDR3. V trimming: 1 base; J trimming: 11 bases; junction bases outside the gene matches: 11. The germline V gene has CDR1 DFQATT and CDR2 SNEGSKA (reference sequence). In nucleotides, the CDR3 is TGCAGTGCTAGAGGTCTAAGCGGGAGGCATAAGCAGTACTTC. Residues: CSARGLSGRHKQYF.

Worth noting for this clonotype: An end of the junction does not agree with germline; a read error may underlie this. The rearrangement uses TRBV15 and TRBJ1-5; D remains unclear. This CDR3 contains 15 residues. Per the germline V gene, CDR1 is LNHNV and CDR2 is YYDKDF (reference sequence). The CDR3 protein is CAISREEGSNQPQHF. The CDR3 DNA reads TGTGCCATCAGCAGAGAGGAAGGGAGCAATCAGCCCCAGCATTTT.

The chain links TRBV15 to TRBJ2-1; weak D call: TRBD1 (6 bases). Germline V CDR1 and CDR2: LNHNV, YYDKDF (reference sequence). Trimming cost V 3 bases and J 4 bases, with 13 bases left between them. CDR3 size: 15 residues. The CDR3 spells CATSSSKGTYNEQFF. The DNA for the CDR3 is TGTGCCACCAGCAGCAGCAAAGGGACATACAATGAGCAGTTCTTC.

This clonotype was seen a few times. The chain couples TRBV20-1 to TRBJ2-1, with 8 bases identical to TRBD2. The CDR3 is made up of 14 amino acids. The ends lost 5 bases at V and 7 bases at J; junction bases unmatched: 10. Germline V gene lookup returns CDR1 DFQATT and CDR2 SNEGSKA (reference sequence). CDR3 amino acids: CSASTGSGGNEQFF. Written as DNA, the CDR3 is TGCAGTGCTTCTACAGGGTCGGGGGGGAATGAGCAGTTCTTC.

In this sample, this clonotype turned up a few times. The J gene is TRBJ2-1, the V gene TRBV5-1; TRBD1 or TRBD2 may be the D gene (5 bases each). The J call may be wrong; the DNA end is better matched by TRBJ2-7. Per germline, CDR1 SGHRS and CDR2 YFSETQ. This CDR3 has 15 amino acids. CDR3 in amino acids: CASSLEGSSYNEQYF. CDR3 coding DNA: TGCGCCAGCAGCTTGGAGGGGAGCTCCTACAATGAGCAGTACTTC.

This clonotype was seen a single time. Here the CDR3 DNA reads TGCAGTGCTAGAGCTCGGGACAGGGCTTCGGACACCGGGGAGCTGTTTTTT. Its protein product is CSARARDRASDTGELFF. V and J are TRBV20-1 and TRBJ2-2; 9 bases match TRBD1. The CDR3 loop spans 17 amino acids. Germline V gene lookup returns CDR1 DFQATT and CDR2 SNEGSKA (reference sequence). V shed 1 base, J shed 3 bases, and the junction held 9 bases outside the gene matches.

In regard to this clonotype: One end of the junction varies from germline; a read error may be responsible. The CDR3 sequence: CASSPPIRQGTDMQYF. The CDR3 region has the DNA TGTGCCAGCAGTCCACCTATACGACAGGGGACAGATATGCAGTATTTT. This chain joins TRBV28 and TRBJ2-3; the match to TRBD1 covers 8 bases. There are 16 residues in the CDR3. Germline V lookup: CDR1 MDHEN, CDR2 SYDVKM. Complete variable domain (other parts from reference TRBV28 and TRBJ2-3): DVKVTQSSRYLVKRTGEKVFLECVQDMDHENMFWYRQDPGLGLRLIYFSYDVKMKEKGDIPEGYSVSREKKERFSLILESASTNQTSMYLCASSPPIRQGTDMQYFGPGTRLTVL.

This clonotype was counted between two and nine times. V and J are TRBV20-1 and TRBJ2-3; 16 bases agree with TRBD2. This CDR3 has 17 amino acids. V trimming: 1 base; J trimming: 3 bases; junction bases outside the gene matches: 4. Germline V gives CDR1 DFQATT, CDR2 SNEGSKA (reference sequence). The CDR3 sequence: CSARAGTSGGATDTQYF. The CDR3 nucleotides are TGCAGTGCTAGAGCCGGGACTAGCGGGGGGGCGACAGATACGCAGTATTTT.

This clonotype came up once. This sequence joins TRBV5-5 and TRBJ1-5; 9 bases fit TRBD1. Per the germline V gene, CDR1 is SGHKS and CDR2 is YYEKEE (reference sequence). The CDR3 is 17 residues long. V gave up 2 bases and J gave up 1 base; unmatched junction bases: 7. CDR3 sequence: CASSLRQGVVSNQPQHF. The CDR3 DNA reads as TGTGCCAGCAGCTTACGACAGGGGGTTGTCAGCAATCAGCCCCAGCATTTT.

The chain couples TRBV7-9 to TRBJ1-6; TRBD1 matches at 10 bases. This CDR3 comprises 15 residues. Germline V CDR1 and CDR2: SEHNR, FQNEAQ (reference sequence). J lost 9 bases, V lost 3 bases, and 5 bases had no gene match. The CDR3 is CASSFDRGLRSPLHF. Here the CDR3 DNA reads TGTGCCAGCAGCTTCGACAGGGGGCTGCGTTCACCCCTCCACTTT. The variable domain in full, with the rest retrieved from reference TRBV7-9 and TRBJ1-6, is DTGVSQNPRHKITKRGQNVTFRCDPISEHNRLYWYRQTLGQGPEFLTYFQNEAQLEKSRLLSDRFSAERPKGSFSTLEIQRTEQGDSAMYLCASSFDRGLRSPLHFGNGTRLTVT.